The sequence of this T cell receptor beta chain was determined in a study of OX40 agonist ivuxolimab in advanced cancers. Study results and caveats: Normalized T-cell clonal expansion was also low in some nonresponders.

Profiled with immunoSEQ multiplex PCR; TCRdb holds only in-frame clones, not every one. The repertoire holds approximately 80,000 clones, with 90% as singletons. This clone was seen a single time. Its cognate antigen is unknown. Germline values: CDR1 MNHEY, CDR2 SVGAGI. The CDR3 covers 12 residues. Trimming cost V 5 bases and J 10 bases, with 12 bases left between them. Material: CD4+ or CD8+ T cells sorted from blood, obtained in a trial of the OX40 agonist ivuxolimab. This sequence was found in an adult with an advanced solid tumor such as melanoma, head and neck, liver or kidney cancer. V usage is TRBV6-5 and J usage is TRBJ2-1, with D tentatively TRBD2 (5 bases). This CDR3 is CASSRDGLEQFF. Here the CDR3 DNA reads TGTGCCAGCAGTCGGGATGGACTCGAGCAGTTCTTC.